Here is one T cell receptor beta chain with its context. The record originates from a study of sequential checkpoint blockade in melanoma. In the study overall: After both sequences, patients received maintenance nivolumab. DNA from 91 pretreatment tumor samples underwent TCRβ immunosequencing.

Germline CDR1 reads MDHEN; CDR2 reads SYDVKM. CDR3 length: 14 amino acids. V dropped 5 bases and J dropped 0 bases, with 5 bases sitting between them. Indicated treatment: randomized to nivolumab then ipilimumab (arm A) or the reverse (arm B). Repertoires were generated with immunoSEQ multiplex PCR, while TCRdb's copy carries only in-frame clones and drops some. Of approximately 3,000 clones listed, roughly 17% are singletons. The source was tumor tissue (inferred from file names), collected from a patient given nivolumab and ipilimumab in sequence. This chain joins TRBV28 and TRBJ2-6; D call uncertain. This clonotype was sampled from a human donor with melanoma. The CDR3 DNA sequence: TGTGCCAGCAGTAAAGCCTCTGGGGCCAACGTCCTGACTTTC. Its translation: CASSKASGANVLTF.